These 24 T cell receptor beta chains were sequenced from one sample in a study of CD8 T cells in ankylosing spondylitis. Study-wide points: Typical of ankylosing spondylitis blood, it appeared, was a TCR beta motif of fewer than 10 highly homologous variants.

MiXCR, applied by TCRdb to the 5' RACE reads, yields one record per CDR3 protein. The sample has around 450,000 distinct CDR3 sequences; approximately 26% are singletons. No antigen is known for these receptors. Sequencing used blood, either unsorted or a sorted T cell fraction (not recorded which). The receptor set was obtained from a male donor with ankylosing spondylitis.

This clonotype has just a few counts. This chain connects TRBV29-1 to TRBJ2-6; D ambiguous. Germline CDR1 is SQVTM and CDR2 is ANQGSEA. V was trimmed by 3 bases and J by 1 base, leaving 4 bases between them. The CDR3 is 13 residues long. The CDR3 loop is CSVDTSGANVLTF. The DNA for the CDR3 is TGCAGCGTTGATACGTCTGGGGCCAACGTCCTGACTTTC.

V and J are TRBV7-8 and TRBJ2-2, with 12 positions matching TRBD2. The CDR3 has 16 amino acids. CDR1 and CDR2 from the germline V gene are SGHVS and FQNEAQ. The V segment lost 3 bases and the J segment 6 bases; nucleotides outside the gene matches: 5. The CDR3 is CASSFRGLAGSGELFF. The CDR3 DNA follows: TGTGCCAGCAGCTTTAGAGGACTAGCGGGGTCCGGGGAGCTGTTTTTT. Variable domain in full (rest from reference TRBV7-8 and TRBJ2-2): GAGVSQSPRYKVAKRGQDVALRCDPISGHVSLFWYQQALGQGPEFLTYFQNEAQLDKSGLPSDRFFAERPEGSVSTLKIQRTQQEDSAVYLCASSFRGLAGSGELFFGEGSRLTVL.

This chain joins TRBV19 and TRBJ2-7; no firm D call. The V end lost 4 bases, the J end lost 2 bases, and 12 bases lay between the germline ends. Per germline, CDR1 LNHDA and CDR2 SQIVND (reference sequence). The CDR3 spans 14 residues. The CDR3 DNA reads TGTGCCAGTAGTACTCAATACAGAGCCTACGAGCAGTACTTC. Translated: CASSTQYRAYEQYF.

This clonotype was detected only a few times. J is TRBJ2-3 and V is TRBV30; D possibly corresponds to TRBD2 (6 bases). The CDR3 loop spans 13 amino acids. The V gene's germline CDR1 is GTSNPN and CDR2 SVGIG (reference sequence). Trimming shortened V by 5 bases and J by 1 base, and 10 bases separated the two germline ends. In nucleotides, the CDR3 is TGTGCCTGGGGGAGGCAGGGCACAGATACGCAGTATTTT. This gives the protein CAWGRQGTDTQYF.

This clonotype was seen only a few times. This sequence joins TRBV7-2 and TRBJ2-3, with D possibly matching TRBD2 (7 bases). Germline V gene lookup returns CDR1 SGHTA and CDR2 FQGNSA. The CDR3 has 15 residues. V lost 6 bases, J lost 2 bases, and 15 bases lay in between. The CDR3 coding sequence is TGTGCCAGCAGACGTGGGGGGGCCTACACAGATACGCAGTATTTT. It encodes CASRRGGAYTDTQYF.

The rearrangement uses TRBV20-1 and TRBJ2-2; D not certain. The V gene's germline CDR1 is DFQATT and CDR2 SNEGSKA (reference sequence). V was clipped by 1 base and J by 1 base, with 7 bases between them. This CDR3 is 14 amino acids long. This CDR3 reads CSARVEGNTGELFF. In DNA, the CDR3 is TGCAGTGCTAGAGTGGAAGGGAACACCGGGGAGCTGTTTTTT.

The CDR3, as DNA: TGTGCCTGGAGAATCGGGAGGGCCACGGATGAGCAGTTCTTC. Translated, it gives CAWRIGRATDEQFF. The chain uses TRBV30 and TRBJ2-1; 8 bases match TRBD2. Trimming took 3 bases from V and 8 from J; bases not matched to a gene: 9. The CDR3 loop spans 14 amino acids. Germline assignment: CDR1 GTSNPN and CDR2 SVGIG (reference sequence).

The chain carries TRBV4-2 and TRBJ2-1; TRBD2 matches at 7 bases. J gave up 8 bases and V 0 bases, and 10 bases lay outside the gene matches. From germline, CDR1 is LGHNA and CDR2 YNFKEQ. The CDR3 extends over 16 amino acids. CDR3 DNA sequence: TGTGCCAGCAGCCAAGAGGCTAGCGGTTTTGGGGATGAGCAGTTCTTC. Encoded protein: CASSQEASGFGDEQFF.

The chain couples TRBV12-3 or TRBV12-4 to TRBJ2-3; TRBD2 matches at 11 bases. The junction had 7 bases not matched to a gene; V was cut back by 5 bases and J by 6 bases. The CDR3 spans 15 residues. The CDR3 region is CASSKLAGVRDTQYF. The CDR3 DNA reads TGTGCCAGCAGTAAACTAGCGGGAGTTAGGGATACGCAGTATTTT.

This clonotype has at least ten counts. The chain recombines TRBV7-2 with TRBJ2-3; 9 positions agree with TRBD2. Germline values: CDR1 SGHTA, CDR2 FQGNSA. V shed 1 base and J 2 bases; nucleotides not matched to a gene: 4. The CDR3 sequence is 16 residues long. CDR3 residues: CASSLGTSVYTDTQYF. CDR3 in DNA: TGTGCCAGCAGCTTAGGGACTAGCGTTTACACAGATACGCAGTATTTT.

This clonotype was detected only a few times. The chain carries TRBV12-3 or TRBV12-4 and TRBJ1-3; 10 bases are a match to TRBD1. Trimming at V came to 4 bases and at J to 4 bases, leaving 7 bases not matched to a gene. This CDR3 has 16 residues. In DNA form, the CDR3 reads TGTGCCAGCAGTTCCTCCGGGACAGGGGCCGGAAACACCATATATTTT. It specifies CASSSSGTGAGNTIYF.

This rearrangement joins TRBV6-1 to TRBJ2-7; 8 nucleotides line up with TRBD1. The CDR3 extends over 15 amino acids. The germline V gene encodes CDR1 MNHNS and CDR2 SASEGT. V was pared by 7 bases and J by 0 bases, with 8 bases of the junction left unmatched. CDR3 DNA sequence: TGTGCCAGCACTGTCGCCGGGACAGGCTCCTACGAGCAGTACTTC. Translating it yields CASTVAGTGSYEQYF.

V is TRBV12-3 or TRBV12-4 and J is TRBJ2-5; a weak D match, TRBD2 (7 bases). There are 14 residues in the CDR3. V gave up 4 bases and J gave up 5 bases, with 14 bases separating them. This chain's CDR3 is CASSWGRGSETQYF. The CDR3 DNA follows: TGTGCCAGCAGTTGGGGGAGGGGGAGTGAGACCCAGTACTTC.

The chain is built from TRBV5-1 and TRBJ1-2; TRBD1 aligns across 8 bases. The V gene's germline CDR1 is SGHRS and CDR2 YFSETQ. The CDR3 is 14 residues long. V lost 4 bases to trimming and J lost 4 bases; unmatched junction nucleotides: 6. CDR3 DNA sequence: TGCGCCAGCAGCCTAGACAGGGGTGTCTATGGCTACACCTTC. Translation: CASSLDRGVYGYTF. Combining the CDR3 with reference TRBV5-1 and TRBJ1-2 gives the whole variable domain KAGVTQTPRYLIKTRGQQVTLSCSPISGHRSVSWYQQTPGQGLQFLFEYFSETQRNKGNFPGRFSGRQFSNSRSEMNVSTLELGDSALYLCASSLDRGVYGYTFGSGTRLTVV.

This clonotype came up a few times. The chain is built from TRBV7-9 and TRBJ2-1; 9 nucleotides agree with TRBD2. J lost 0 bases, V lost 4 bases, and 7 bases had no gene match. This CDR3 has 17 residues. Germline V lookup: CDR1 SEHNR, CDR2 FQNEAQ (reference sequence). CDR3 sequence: CASSSLRLAVSYNEQFF. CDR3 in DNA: TGTGCCAGCAGCTCACTCAGACTAGCGGTCTCCTACAATGAGCAGTTCTTC.

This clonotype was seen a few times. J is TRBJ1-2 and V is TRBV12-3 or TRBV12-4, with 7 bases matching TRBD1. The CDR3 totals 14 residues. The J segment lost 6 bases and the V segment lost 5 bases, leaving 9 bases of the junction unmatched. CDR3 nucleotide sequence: TGTGCCAGCAGTCTATCCGGGACAGAACATGGCTACACCTTC. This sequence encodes CASSLSGTEHGYTF.

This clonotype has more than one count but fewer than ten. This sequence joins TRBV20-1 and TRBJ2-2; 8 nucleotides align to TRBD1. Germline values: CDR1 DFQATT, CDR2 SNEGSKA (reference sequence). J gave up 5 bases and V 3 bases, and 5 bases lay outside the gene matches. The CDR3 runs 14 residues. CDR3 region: CSARRDRRTGELFF. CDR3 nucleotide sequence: TGCAGTGCTAGGCGGGACAGGCGAACCGGGGAGCTGTTTTTT.

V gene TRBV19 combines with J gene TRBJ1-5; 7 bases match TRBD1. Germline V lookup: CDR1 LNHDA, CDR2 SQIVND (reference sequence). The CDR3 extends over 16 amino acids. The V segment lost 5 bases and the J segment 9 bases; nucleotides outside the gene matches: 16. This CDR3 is CASSPQGLQGGRPQHF. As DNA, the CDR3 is TGTGCCAGTAGTCCTCAAGGTCTCCAGGGGGGGAGGCCCCAGCATTTT. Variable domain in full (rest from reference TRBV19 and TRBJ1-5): DGGITQSPKYLFRKEGQNVTLSCEQNLNHDAMYWYRQDPGQGLRLIYYSQIVNDFQKGDIAEGYSVSREKKESFPLTVTSAQKNPTAFYLCASSPQGLQGGRPQHFGDGTRLSIL.

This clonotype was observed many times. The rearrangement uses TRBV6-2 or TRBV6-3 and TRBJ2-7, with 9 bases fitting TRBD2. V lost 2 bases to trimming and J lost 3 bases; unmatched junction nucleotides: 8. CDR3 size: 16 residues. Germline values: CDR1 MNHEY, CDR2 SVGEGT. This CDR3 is CASSYGRASGIYEQYV. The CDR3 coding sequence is TGTGCCAGCAGTTACGGGAGAGCTAGCGGGATCTACGAGCAGTACGTC.

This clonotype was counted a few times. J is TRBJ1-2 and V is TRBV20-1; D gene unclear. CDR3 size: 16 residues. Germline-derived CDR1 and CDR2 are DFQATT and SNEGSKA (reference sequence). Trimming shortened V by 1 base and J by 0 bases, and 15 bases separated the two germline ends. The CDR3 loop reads CSARGSVTLANYGYTF. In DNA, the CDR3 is TGCAGTGCTAGAGGGTCCGTGACACTTGCTAACTATGGCTACACCTTC.

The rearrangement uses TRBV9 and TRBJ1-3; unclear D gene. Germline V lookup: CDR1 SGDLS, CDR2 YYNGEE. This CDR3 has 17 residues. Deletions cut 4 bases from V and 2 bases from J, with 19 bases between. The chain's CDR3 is CASSSGAHTRTGNTIYF. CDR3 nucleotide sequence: TGTGCCAGCAGCTCAGGAGCCCATACACGAACTGGAAACACCATATATTTT.

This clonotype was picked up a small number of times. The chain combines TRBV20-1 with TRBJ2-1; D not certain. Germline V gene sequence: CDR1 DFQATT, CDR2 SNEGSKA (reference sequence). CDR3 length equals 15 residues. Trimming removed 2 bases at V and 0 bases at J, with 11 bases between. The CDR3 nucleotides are TGCAGTGCTAGAATGCCCTGGAGCTCCTACAATGAGCAGTTCTTC. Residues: CSARMPWSSYNEQFF.

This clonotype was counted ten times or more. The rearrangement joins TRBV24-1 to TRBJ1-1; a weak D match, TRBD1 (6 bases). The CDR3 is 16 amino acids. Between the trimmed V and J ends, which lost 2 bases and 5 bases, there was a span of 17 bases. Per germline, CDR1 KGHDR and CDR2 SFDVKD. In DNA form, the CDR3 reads TGTGCCACCAGTGATTCCGCAGCCCAGGGGAGGACTGAAGCTTTCTTT. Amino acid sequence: CATSDSAAQGRTEAFF.

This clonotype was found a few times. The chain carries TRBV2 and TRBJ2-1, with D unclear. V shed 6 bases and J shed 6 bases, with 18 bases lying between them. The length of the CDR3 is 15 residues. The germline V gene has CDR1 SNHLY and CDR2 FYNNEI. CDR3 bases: TGTGCCAGCAGCCCAACTTCGTCAGAGCGCAATGAGCAGTTCTTC. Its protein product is CASSPTSSERNEQFF.